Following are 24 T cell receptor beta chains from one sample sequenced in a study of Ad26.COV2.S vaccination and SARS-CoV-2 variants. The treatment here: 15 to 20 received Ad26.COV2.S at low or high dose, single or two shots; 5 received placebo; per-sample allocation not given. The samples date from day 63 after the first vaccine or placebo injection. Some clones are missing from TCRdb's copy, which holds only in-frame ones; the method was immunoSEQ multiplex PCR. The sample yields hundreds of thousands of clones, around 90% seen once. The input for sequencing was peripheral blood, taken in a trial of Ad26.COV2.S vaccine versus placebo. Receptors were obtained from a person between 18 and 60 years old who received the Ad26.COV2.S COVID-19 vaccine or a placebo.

CDR3 sequence (DNA): TGTGCCAGCAGGGATCAGACAGGGAGGAACACTGAAGCTTTCTTT. It encodes CASRDQTGRNTEAFF. This sequence joins TRBV5-4 and TRBJ1-1; TRBD1 matches at 7 bases. Germline CDR1 and CDR2: SGHNT and YYREEE (reference sequence). The V segment lost 5 bases and the J segment 1 base; nucleotides outside the gene matches: 8. The CDR3 length is 15 residues. Together with reference TRBV5-4 and TRBJ1-1, the CDR3 gives the full variable domain: ETGVTQSPTHLIKTRGQQVTLRCSSQSGHNTVSWYQQALGQGPQFIFQYYREEENGRGNFPPRFSGLQFPNYSSELNVNALELDDSALYLCASRDQTGRNTEAFFGQGTRLTVV.

The CDR3 DNA follows: TGTGCCAGCAGCCGACTAGCTCCCTCCTACGAGCAGTACTTC. Translating gives CASSRLAPSYEQYF. The chain is built from TRBV27 and TRBJ2-7; the match to TRBD2 covers 7 bases. After removal of 6 bases from V and 0 bases from J, the junction contained 5 bases not matched to a gene. The CDR3 runs 14 residues. Per germline, CDR1 MNHEY and CDR2 SMNVEV (reference sequence).

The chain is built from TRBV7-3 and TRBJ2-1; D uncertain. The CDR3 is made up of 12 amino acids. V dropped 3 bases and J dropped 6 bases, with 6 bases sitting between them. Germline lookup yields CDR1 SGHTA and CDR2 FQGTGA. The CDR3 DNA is TGTGCCAGCAGCTTGACCCCCAATGAGCAGTTCTTC. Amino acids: CASSLTPNEQFF.

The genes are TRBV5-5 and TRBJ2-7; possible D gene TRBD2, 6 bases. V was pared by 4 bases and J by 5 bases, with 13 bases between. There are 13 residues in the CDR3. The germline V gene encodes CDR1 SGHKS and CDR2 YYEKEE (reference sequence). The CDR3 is CASSPHLAHEQYF. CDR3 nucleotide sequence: TGTGCCAGCAGCCCCCACCTAGCGCACGAGCAGTACTTC.

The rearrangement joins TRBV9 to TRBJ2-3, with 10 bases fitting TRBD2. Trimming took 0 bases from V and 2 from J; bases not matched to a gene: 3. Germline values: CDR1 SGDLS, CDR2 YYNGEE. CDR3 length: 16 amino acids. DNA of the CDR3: TGTGCCAGCAGCGTAGGGACTAGCGGCTTCACAGATACGCAGTATTTT. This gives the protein CASSVGTSGFTDTQYF.

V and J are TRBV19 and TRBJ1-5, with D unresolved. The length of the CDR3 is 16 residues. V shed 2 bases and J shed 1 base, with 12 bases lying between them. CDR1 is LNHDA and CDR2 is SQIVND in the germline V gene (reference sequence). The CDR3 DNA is TGTGCCAGTAGTATACCGGGAGACATGAGCAATCAGCCCCAGCATTTT. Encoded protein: CASSIPGDMSNQPQHF.

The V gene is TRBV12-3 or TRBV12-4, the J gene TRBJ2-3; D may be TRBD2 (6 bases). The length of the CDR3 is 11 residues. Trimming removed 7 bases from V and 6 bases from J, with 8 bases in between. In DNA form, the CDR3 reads TGTGCCAGCACCCTAGCGGATACGCAGTATTTT. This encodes CASTLADTQYF.

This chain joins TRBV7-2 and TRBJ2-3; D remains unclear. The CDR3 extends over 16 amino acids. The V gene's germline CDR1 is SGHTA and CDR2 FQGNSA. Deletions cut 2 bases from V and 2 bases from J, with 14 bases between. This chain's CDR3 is CASSLKPGVLTDTQYF. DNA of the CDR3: TGTGCCAGCAGCTTAAAGCCCGGCGTCCTCACAGATACGCAGTATTTT.

CDR3: CASSVLAVVSSYNEQFF. The CDR3 region has the DNA TGTGCCAGCAGCGTCCTAGCCGTCGTGAGCTCCTACAATGAGCAGTTCTTC. This chain connects TRBV9 to TRBJ2-1, with TRBD2 as a possible D gene (5 bases). Germline lookup yields CDR1 SGDLS and CDR2 YYNGEE. Trimming shortened V by 2 bases and J by 0 bases, and 15 bases separated the two germline ends. This CDR3 is 17 amino acids long.

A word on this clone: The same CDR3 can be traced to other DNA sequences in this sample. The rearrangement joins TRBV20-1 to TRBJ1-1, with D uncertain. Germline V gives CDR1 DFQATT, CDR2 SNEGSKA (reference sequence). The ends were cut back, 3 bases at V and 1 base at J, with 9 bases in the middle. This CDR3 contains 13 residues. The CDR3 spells CSASPGGNTEAFF. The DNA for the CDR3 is TGCAGTGCTAGTCCCGGAGGGAACACTGAAGCTTTCTTT.

The CDR3 protein is CASSVAGGGETQYF. As DNA, the CDR3 is TGTGCCAGCTCAGTAGCGGGAGGAGGAGAGACCCAGTACTTC. This chain connects TRBV18 to TRBJ2-5; 10 bases are a match to TRBD2. The V gene end was trimmed by 5 bases and the J gene end by 4 bases; junction bases not matched to a gene: 4. CDR1 and CDR2 (germline): KGHSH, LQKENI. The CDR3 consists of 14 residues.

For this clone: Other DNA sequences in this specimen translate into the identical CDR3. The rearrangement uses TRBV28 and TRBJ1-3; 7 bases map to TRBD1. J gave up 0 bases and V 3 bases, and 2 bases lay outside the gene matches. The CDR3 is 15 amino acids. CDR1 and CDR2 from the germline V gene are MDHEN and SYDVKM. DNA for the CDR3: TGTGCCAGCAGTTTTCCAGGGGGCTCTGGAAACACCATATATTTT. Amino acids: CASSFPGGSGNTIYF.

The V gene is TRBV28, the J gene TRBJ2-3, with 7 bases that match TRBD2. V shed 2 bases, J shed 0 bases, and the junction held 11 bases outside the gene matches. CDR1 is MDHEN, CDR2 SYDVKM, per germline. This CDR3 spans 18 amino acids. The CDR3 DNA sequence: TGTGCCAGCAGTTTAAGAATCTTAGCGGGCCAAAGCACAGATACGCAGTATTTT. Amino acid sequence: CASSLRILAGQSTDTQYF.

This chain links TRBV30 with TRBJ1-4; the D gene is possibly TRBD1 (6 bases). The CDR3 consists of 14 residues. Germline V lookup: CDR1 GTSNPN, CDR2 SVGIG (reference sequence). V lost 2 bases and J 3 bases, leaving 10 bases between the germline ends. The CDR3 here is CAWSFGQPNEKLFF. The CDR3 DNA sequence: TGTGCCTGGAGTTTCGGACAGCCTAATGAAAAACTGTTTTTT.

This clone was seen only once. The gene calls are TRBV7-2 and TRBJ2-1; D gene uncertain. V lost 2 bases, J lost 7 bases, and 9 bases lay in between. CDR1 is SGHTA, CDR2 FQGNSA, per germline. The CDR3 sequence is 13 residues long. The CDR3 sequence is CASSLWAGNEQFF. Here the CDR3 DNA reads TGTGCCAGCAGCTTATGGGCCGGGAATGAGCAGTTCTTC.

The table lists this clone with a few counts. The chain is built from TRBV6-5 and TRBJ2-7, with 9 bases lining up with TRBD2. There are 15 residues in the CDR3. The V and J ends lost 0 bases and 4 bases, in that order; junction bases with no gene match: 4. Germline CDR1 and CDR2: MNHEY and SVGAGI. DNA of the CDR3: TGTGCCAGCAGTTACTCAAGGACTAGCGTTTACGAGCAGTACTTC. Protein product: CASSYSRTSVYEQYF.

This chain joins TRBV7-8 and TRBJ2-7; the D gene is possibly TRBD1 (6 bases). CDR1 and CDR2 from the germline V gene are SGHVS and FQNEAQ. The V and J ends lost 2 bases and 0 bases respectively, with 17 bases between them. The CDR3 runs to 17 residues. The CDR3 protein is CASSLSIGRGNSYEQYF. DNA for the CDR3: TGTGCCAGCAGCTTATCTATAGGCAGGGGTAACTCCTACGAGCAGTACTTC.

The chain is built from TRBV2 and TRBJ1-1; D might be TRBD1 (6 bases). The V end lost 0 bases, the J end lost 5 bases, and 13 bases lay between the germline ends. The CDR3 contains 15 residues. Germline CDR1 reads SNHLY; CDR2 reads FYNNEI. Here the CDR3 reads CASSEAWGRGTEAFF. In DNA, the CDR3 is TGTGCCAGCAGTGAAGCGTGGGGGCGCGGGACTGAAGCTTTCTTT.

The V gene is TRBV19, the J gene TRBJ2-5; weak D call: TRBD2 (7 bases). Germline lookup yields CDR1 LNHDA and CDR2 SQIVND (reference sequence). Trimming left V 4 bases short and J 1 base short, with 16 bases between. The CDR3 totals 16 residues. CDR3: CASSSPGGQGQETQYF. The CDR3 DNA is TGTGCCAGTAGTAGCCCCGGGGGGCAAGGCCAAGAGACCCAGTACTTC.

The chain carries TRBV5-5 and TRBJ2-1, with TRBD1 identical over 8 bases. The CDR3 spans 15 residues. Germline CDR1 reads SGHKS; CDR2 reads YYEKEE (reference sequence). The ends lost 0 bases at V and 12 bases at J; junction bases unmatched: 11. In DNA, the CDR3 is TGTGCCAGCAGCTTGGATCCAGGACAGGGATACGGGCAGTTCTTC. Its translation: CASSLDPGQGYGQFF. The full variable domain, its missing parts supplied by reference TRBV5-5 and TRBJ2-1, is DAGVTQSPTHLIKTRGQQVTLRCSPISGHKSVSWYQQVLGQGPQFIFQYYEKEERGRGNFPDRFSARQFPNYSSELNVNALLLGDSALYLCASSLDPGQGYGQFFGPGTRLTVL.

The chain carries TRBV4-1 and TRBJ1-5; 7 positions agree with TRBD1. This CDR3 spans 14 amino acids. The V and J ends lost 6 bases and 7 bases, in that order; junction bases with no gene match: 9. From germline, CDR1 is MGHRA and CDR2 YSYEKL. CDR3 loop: CASSRQGEVQPQHF. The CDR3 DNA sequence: TGCGCCAGCAGTCGACAGGGTGAAGTGCAGCCCCAGCATTTT.

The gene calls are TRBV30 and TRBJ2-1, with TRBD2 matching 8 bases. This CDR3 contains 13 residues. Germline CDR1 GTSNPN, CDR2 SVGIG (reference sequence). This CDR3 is CSFREGPYNEQFF. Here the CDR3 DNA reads TGTTCTTTTCGGGAGGGCCCTTACAATGAGCAGTTCTTC.

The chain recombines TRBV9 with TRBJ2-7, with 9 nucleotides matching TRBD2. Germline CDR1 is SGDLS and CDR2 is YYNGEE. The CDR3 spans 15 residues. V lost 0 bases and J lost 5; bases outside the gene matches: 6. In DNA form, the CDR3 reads TGTGCCAGCAGCGTAGGTAGCGGGAGTCGCCACGAGCAGTACTTC. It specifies CASSVGSGSRHEQYF.

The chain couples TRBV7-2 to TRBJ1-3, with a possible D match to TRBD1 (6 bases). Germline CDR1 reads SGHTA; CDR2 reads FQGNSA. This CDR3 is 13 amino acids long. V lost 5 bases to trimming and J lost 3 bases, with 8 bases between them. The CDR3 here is CASSRTDGNTIYF. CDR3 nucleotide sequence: TGTGCCAGCAGCCGGACAGATGGAAACACCATATATTTT.